The T cell receptor (beta chain) under discussion was sequenced for a study of cytomegalovirus exposure and HLA in healthy donors. Across the whole study: It was reported in a later analysis that the 90 to 150 validation repertoires used the same platform as the 650 to 800 first-cohort repertoires. Study-level points and caveats: With high specificity and sensitivity, the classifier reportedly diagnosed cytomegalovirus status.

The donors formed part of the approximately 120-subject validation cohort, distinct from the roughly 700-subject first cohort. Measured with immunoSEQ multiplex PCR; TCRdb has only the in-frame clones, and not every one. Here the sample spans roughly 43,000 clones, more than 85% being singletons. In regard to this clone: The antigen is not known.

The ends lost 0 bases at V and 8 bases at J; junction bases unmatched: 8. Germline V lookup: CDR1 MGHRA, CDR2 YSYEKL. The CDR3 loop spans 16 amino acids. This TCR derives from a woman aged 18-29 years in good health and CMV-seronegative. Sequenced sample: PBMCs. The V gene is TRBV4-1, the J gene TRBJ2-1; 9 bases fit TRBD2. CDR3 sequence: CASSQDQAGGPYEQFF. DNA for the CDR3: TGCGCCAGCAGCCAAGACCAGGCGGGGGGGCCCTATGAGCAGTTCTTC.